The T cell receptor beta chain described here comes from a study of blood T cells in healthy people across ages. Study-level results: Estimates of diversity drawn from one million T cells were considered underestimates. Unsorted PBMCs ruled out conclusive naive versus antigen-experienced comparison.

There were at least 5.5 micrograms of total RNA extracted from every sample. V lost 7 bases to trimming and J lost 8 bases; unmatched junction nucleotides: 10. CDR1 is PRHDT, CDR2 FYEKMQ, per germline (reference sequence). This CDR3 spans 14 amino acids. This clonotype came up a few times. The antigen is not known. For the second PCR, which ran for about 7 to 12 cycles, a sample-barcoded 5' primer and a J-beta primer mix were used. MiXCR, run by TCRdb on the 5' RACE reads, gives a single entry per CDR3 protein. This sample yields 1.6 million or so distinct CDR3 sequences, of which 34% are seen a single time; 10% to 12% belongs to the top ten.

The sequence was collected from a woman younger than 45 in good health. The V gene is TRBV13, the J gene TRBJ2-1, with 8 bases identical to TRBD2. The specimen was blood. CDR3 residues: CASTESGGPHEQFF. The DNA for the CDR3 is TGTGCCAGCACCGAGTCGGGGGGGCCCCATGAGCAGTTCTTC.